Below are 3 T cell receptor beta chains sequenced from a single sample in a study of OX40 agonist ivuxolimab in advanced cancers. Profiling relied on immunoSEQ multiplex PCR, and the TCRdb table lists in-frame clones only, not all of them. The repertoire holds roughly 80,000 clones, with about 86% as singletons. The sequences come from CD4+ or CD8+ T cells sorted from blood, collected in a trial of the OX40 agonist ivuxolimab. These receptors all come from an adult with an advanced solid tumor such as melanoma, head and neck, liver or kidney cancer.

This clone showed up just once. The chain is built from TRBV19 and TRBJ1-5, with 7 bases that match TRBD1. The length of the CDR3 is 17 residues. Per the germline V gene, CDR1 is LNHDA and CDR2 is SQIVND (reference sequence). Trimming removed 0 bases from V and 8 bases from J; junction bases left unmatched: 13. CDR3 coding DNA: TGTGCCAGTAGTATAGACCCAGTCACAGGGGTTAAGGAGCCCCAGCATTTT. It encodes CASSIDPVTGVKEPQHF.

On this clone: Different DNA sequences within this sample yield the same CDR3. J is TRBJ2-3 and V is TRBV6-5; possible D gene TRBD2, 5 bases. In germline, CDR1 is MNHEY, CDR2 SVGAGI. The V gene lost 0 bases and the J gene lost 0 bases, with 7 bases spanning the gap. This CDR3 contains 15 residues. The chain's CDR3 is CASSYSGGSTDTQYF. CDR3 DNA sequence: TGTGCCAGCAGTTACTCGGGCGGGAGCACAGATACGCAGTATTTT.

In its sample, this clone was seen many times. The V gene is TRBV2, the J gene TRBJ1-5; 7 nucleotides line up with TRBD1. CDR1 is SNHLY and CDR2 is FYNNEI in the germline V gene. The CDR3 covers 16 residues. V shed 6 bases, J shed 3 bases, and the junction held 11 bases outside the gene matches. DNA of the CDR3: TGTGCCAGCAGCACCGACAGGGCCCTCCTCAATCAGCCCCAGCATTTT. The encoded protein is CASSTDRALLNQPQHF. Together with reference TRBV2 and TRBJ1-5, the CDR3 gives the full variable domain: EPEVTQTPSHQVTQMGQEVILRCVPISNHLYFYWYRQILGQKVEFLVSFYNNEISEKSEIFDDQFSVERPDGSNFTLKIRSTKLEDSAMYFCASSTDRALLNQPQHFGDGTRLSIL.